These 5 T cell receptor beta chains were sequenced from one sample in a study of CD8+ T cells in alopecia areata. Specified treatment: oral pan-JAK inhibitor, 5-10 mg twice daily. Sequencing used cDNA as its template, made by extracting RNA and reverse transcribing it. The data were produced by immunoSEQ multiplex PCR, yet TCRdb's version contains in-frame clones alone and is incomplete. The repertoire holds 150,000 to 200,000 clones, with roughly three fifths as singletons. This material consisted of CD4+ T cells sorted from blood, taken around week 50, from a patient treated with tofacitinib. These receptors originate from a human donor with alopecia areata.

V is TRBV9 and J is TRBJ2-3; possible D gene TRBD2, 6 bases. The CDR3 spans 17 residues. Trimming took off 0 bases at V and 3 bases at J, with 17 bases between the two ends. Germline V lookup: CDR1 SGDLS, CDR2 YYNGEE. This chain's CDR3 is CASSVAGGQGGTDTQYF. The CDR3 DNA reads as TGTGCCAGCAGCGTAGCAGGAGGGCAGGGTGGTACAGATACGCAGTATTTT.

V is TRBV27 and J is TRBJ1-3; D ambiguous. The germline V gene has CDR1 MNHEY and CDR2 SMNVEV (reference sequence). CDR3 length: 11 amino acids. V was clipped by 6 bases and J by 4 bases, with 4 bases between them. CDR3: CASRLGNTIYF. The CDR3 DNA is TGTGCCAGCAGATTAGGAAACACCATATATTTT.

The rearrangement joins TRBV25-1 to TRBJ2-5; 11 bases match TRBD2. V shed 6 bases and J 5 bases; nucleotides not matched to a gene: 5. The CDR3 spans 14 residues. Per the germline V gene, CDR1 is MGHDK and CDR2 is SYGVNS. The CDR3 sequence is CASRVAGGQETQYF. CDR3 in DNA: TGTGCCAGCAGGGTAGCGGGGGGGCAGGAGACCCAGTACTTC.

The V and J genes are TRBV14 and TRBJ2-3; D not resolved. Germline CDR1 is SGHDN and CDR2 is FVKESK. V was clipped by 0 bases and J by 6 bases, with 16 bases between them. This CDR3 spans 16 amino acids. The CDR3 sequence: CASSQDPIGLLDTQYF. Here the CDR3 DNA reads TGTGCCAGCAGCCAAGATCCTATCGGGCTTTTGGATACGCAGTATTTT.

The rearrangement links TRBV25-1 to TRBJ1-2, with TRBD1 identical over 9 bases. From germline, CDR1 is MGHDK and CDR2 SYGVNS. The CDR3 length is 13 residues. Trimming took 4 bases from V and 7 from J; bases not matched to a gene: 4. In nucleotides, the CDR3 is TGTGCCAGCAGTGGAGGGACAGGGTTTGGCTACACCTTC. Amino acids: CASSGGTGFGYTF.